This T cell receptor beta chain emerged from a study of cytomegalovirus exposure and HLA in healthy donors. V shed 3 bases and J shed 0 bases, with 6 bases lying between them. CDR1 and CDR2 (germline): MDHEN, SYDVKM. The CDR3 totals 14 residues. PCR was performed using 60 Vbeta and 13 Jbeta primers. Sequencing was performed with immunoSEQ multiplex PCR; in TCRdb, only in-frame clones are kept and a portion is missing. The specimen's table records 200,000 to 250,000 clones. Sequencing was carried out using PBMCs. This chain links TRBV28 with TRBJ1-5; no definite D call. This clonotype was sampled from a woman aged 25 to 45 in good health and CMV-seropositive. CDR3 sequence: CASSFQVSNQPQHF. In DNA form, the CDR3 reads TGTGCCAGCAGTTTTCAGGTTAGCAATCAGCCCCAGCATTTT.